The rows below give T cell receptor beta chains drawn from one sample of a study of radiation and T cells in renal cell carcinoma. Libraries were prepared by immunoSEQ multiplex PCR; TCRdb keeps only in-frame clonotypes and omits some of them. The profile covers some 78,000 clones, with 89% appearing a single time and 5% to 7.5% taken by the ten largest. The sample in question was blood, obtained from a patient whose treatment included radiotherapy and nephrectomy. These receptor sequences come from a woman in her 70s with renal cell carcinoma. Both conserved end residues are part of each CDR3. Fields, in order: D gene, clone size, V gene, J gene, CDR3 protein, CDR3 DNA. D genes are given only for firm matches. Size is omitted from some rows. Given values are once, few, many or a class for expanded clones.

TRBD1	once	TRBV19	TRBJ2-5	CASGRTGGGGETQYF	TGTGCCAGTGGGAGAACAGGGGGCGGAGGGGAGACCCAGTACTTC
TRBD1	once	TRBV7-8	TRBJ2-2	CASSWDRDIAGELFF	TGTGCCAGCAGCTGGGACAGGGATATCGCCGGGGAGCTGTTTTTT
NA	NA	TRBV7-9	TRBJ2-7	CASSARAIAYEQYF	TGTGCCAGCAGCGCGCGGGCGATTGCCTACGAGCAGTACTTC
NA	NA	TRBV7-2	TRBJ1-3	CASSSTGFSGNTIYF	TGTGCCAGCAGCTCGACAGGCTTCTCTGGAAACACCATATATTTT
TRBD1	once	TRBV14	TRBJ1-1	CASSQDHTVPTGLLRRNTEAFF	TGTGCCAGCAGCCAAGATCATACAGTGCCGACAGGGCTTCTCAGAAGGAACACTGAAGCTTTCTTT
NA	NA	TRBV5-4	TRBJ1-4	CASSLDGRTNEKLFF	TGTGCCAGCAGCTTGGATGGACGGACTAATGAAAAACTGTTTTTT
NA	NA	TRBV6-5	TRBJ2-2	CASSYSPGELFF	TGTGCCAGCAGTTACTCACCCGGGGAGCTGTTTTTT
NA	NA	TRBV7-9	TRBJ1-6	CASSLEGGTLHF	TGTGCCAGCAGCTTAGAGGGGGGTACCCTCCACTTT
NA	NA	TRBV14	TRBJ1-1	CASSQEGSGASTEAFF	TGTGCCAGCAGCCAAGAAGGTTCGGGGGCCAGCACTGAAGCTTTCTTT
NA	NA	TRBV6-6	TRBJ1-1	CASRRPNTEAFF	TGTGCCAGCAGACGACCGAACACTGAAGCTTTCTTT
TRBD1	once	TRBV4-3	TRBJ1-2	CASSQTPQGNYGYTF	TGCGCCAGCAGCCAAACCCCACAGGGGAACTATGGCTACACCTTC
NA	NA	TRBV11-1	TRBJ2-7	CASSLDRAQYEQYF	TGTGCCAGCAGCTTAGACAGGGCGCAATACGAGCAGTACTTC
NA	NA	TRBV7-9	TRBJ2-1	CASSLLGISSYNEQFF	TGTGCCAGCAGCTTACTGGGGATAAGCTCCTACAATGAGCAGTTCTTC
NA	NA	TRBV7-6	TRBJ1-1	CASSQDLNTEAFF	TGTGCCAGCAGCCAGGACTTGAACACTGAAGCTTTCTTT
NA	NA	TRBV18	TRBJ1-1	CASSGRADTEAFF	TGTGCCAGCTCGGGTCGAGCTGACACTGAAGCTTTCTTT
TRBD2	NA	TRBV5-8	TRBJ2-7	CASRPGTSGEQYF	TGTGCCAGCAGGCCCGGGACTAGCGGCGAGCAGTACTTC
NA	NA	TRBV14	TRBJ2-3	CASSPTKVFTDTQYF	TGTGCCAGCAGCCCGACTAAAGTGTTCACAGATACGCAGTATTTT
NA	NA	TRBV5-5	TRBJ1-2	CASSLVTSNYGYTF	TGTGCCAGCAGCTTGGTTACATCCAACTATGGCTACACCTTC
NA	NA	TRBV11-3	TRBJ1-6	CASSLNGGRGSSYNSPLHF	TGTGCCAGCAGCTTAAATGGGGGACGGGGGAGCTCCTATAATTCACCCCTCCACTTT
NA	few	TRBV9	TRBJ2-2	CASTRQRNTGELFF	TGTGCCAGCACCCGACAGAGGAACACCGGGGAGCTGTTTTTT
NA	NA	TRBV6-1	TRBJ2-2	CASTLRVTGELFF	TGTGCCAGCACCCTGAGGGTCACCGGGGAGCTGTTTTTT
NA	NA	TRBV10-3	TRBJ2-7	CAISEGAGEQYF	TGTGCCATCAGTGAGGGGGCAGGCGAGCAGTACTTC
NA	NA	TRBV6-6	TRBJ1-5	CASSTQTQGSQPQHF	TGTGCCAGCAGTACCCAAACCCAGGGTTCTCAGCCCCAGCATTTT
NA	NA	TRBV15	TRBJ2-1	CATSRQGNEQFF	TGTGCCACCAGCCGGCAGGGGAATGAGCAGTTCTTC
NA	NA	TRBV5-1	TRBJ2-3	CASSLGGAGTDTQYF	TGCGCCAGCAGCTTGGGAGGGGCTGGCACAGATACGCAGTATTTT
NA	NA	TRBV19	TRBJ1-2	CASSVFKAPLYGYTF	TGTGCCAGTAGTGTATTCAAGGCGCCCCTCTATGGCTACACCTTC
TRBD1	NA	TRBV19	TRBJ1-5	CASSIGQGRGNQPQHF	TGTGCCAGTAGTATTGGACAGGGGAGGGGCAATCAGCCCCAGCATTTT
NA	NA	TRBV9	TRBJ2-1	CASSVDWPSYNEQFF	TGTGCCAGCAGCGTAGACTGGCCCTCCTACAATGAGCAGTTCTTC